This entry lists 28 T cell receptor beta chains sequenced from one sample in a study of cytomegalovirus exposure and HLA in healthy donors. With 60 Vbeta and 13 Jbeta primers, the PCR was carried out. Generated by immunoSEQ multiplex PCR, the TCRdb table keeps only in-frame clones and is missing some. Its listing shows 80,000 to 95,000 clones. Sequenced material: PBMCs. Every receptor here comes from a woman aged 25 to 39 in good health and CMV-seronegative.

The V call is TRBV19, the J call TRBJ2-7; D perhaps matches TRBD2 (5 bases). Trimming removed 2 bases at V and 2 bases at J, with 10 bases between. The CDR3 sequence is 14 residues long. In germline, CDR1 is LNHDA, CDR2 SQIVND (reference sequence). Written as DNA, the CDR3 is TGTGCCAGTAGTATACGGGCGGGTACCTACGAGCAGTACTTC. Protein product: CASSIRAGTYEQYF.

The chain carries TRBV6-1 and TRBJ1-4; perhaps TRBD1 as D (5 bases). CDR1 is MNHNS, CDR2 SASEGT, per germline. V was trimmed by 7 bases and J by 2 bases, leaving 11 bases between them. This CDR3 spans 14 amino acids. CDR3 residues: CASTLGVTNEKLFF. CDR3 nucleotides: TGTGCCAGCACCCTAGGGGTTACTAATGAAAAACTGTTTTTT.

The chain carries TRBV6-1 and TRBJ2-2; D is ambiguous. The CDR3 extends over 15 amino acids. Germline CDR1 reads MNHNS; CDR2 reads SASEGT. The germline V and J ends were trimmed by 7 bases and 4 bases, with 16 bases remaining between them. This CDR3 is CASKKPGMTTGELFF. CDR3 nucleotides: TGTGCCAGCAAAAAGCCGGGTATGACCACCGGGGAGCTGTTTTTT.

CDR3 DNA sequence: TGTGCCAGCAGCCATGGGACTAGCTCGAAAAGTGAGCAGTTCTTC. This translates into CASSHGTSSKSEQFF. The V call is TRBV14, the J call TRBJ2-1, with 9 bases fitting TRBD2. Unmatched junction bases numbered 9, after V lost 3 bases and J lost 9 bases. This CDR3 region has 15 residues. Germline assignment: CDR1 SGHDN and CDR2 FVKESK.

The chain couples TRBV27 to TRBJ1-2; D is unclear. The CDR3 consists of 15 residues. Trimming removed 5 bases at V and 0 bases at J, with 13 bases between. In germline, CDR1 is MNHEY, CDR2 SMNVEV (reference sequence). The DNA of the CDR3 is TGTGCCAGCAGTCTTCAATTCGGGGCTAACTATGGCTACACCTTC. It codes for CASSLQFGANYGYTF.

The CDR3 sequence is CASSFLGGNTEAFF. The CDR3 bases are TGTGCCAGCAGTTTCCTAGGGGGGAACACTGAAGCTTTCTTT. The chain recombines TRBV6-5 with TRBJ1-1; tentative D call: TRBD1 (6 bases). This CDR3 is built from 14 residues. V lost 4 bases to trimming and J lost 1 base, with 10 bases between them. The germline V gene has CDR1 MNHEY and CDR2 SVGAGI.

The chain is built from TRBV6-4 and TRBJ1-2, with D unresolved. With 0 bases removed from V and 4 bases from J, the gap between germline ends came to 12 bases. Germline assignment: CDR1 MRHNA and CDR2 SNTAGT. The CDR3 is 15 amino acids. This CDR3 reads CASSDSGEGFYGYTF. CDR3 nucleotides: TGTGCCAGCAGTGACTCGGGAGAGGGCTTCTATGGCTACACCTTC.

This rearrangement joins TRBV6-1 to TRBJ1-5; D ambiguous. Germline V CDR1 and CDR2: MNHNS, SASEGT. The V end lost 6 bases, the J end lost 1 base, and 7 bases lay between the germline ends. The CDR3 consists of 13 residues. The CDR3 sequence: CASSAKSNQPQHF. The CDR3, as DNA: TGTGCCAGCAGCGCGAAAAGCAATCAGCCCCAGCATTTT.

V gene TRBV30 combines with J gene TRBJ2-1; 10 nucleotides line up with TRBD2. Germline V lookup: CDR1 GTSNPN, CDR2 SVGIG (reference sequence). V lost 0 bases to trimming and J lost 0 bases; unmatched junction nucleotides: 11. The CDR3 length is 19 residues. CDR3 in DNA: TGTGCCTGGAGTGTACGACGACTAGCGGGTATGGGCTCCTACAATGAGCAGTTCTTC. Translated, it gives CAWSVRRLAGMGSYNEQFF.

The genes are TRBV4-2 and TRBJ2-1; TRBD2 aligns across 10 bases. Unmatched junction bases numbered 6, after V lost 0 bases and J lost 4 bases. The germline V gene has CDR1 LGHNA and CDR2 YNFKEQ. The CDR3 loop spans 17 amino acids. The DNA for the CDR3 is TGTGCCAGCAGCCAAGAGGGACTAGCGAGTAGATACAATGAGCAGTTCTTC. Its protein product is CASSQEGLASRYNEQFF.

The chain couples TRBV7-6 to TRBJ1-1, with unresolved D. The CDR3 consists of 15 residues. V lost 1 base and J 5 bases, leaving 14 bases between the germline ends. Per the germline V gene, CDR1 is SGHVS and CDR2 is FNYEAQ. CDR3 amino acids: CASSLGSGFKTEAFF. The CDR3 DNA is TGTGCCAGCAGCTTAGGGAGTGGGTTCAAAACTGAAGCTTTCTTT.

V usage is TRBV30 and J usage is TRBJ2-5; 10 bases line up with TRBD2. The DNA end is more similar to TRBJ2-7, so the J call may be wrong. CDR3 length equals 14 residues. Looked up from germline, CDR1 is GTSNPN and CDR2 is SVGIG (reference sequence). CDR3 DNA: TGTGCCTGGAGAAAACTAGCGGGACCTTACGAGCAGTACTTC. Translating it yields CAWRKLAGPYEQYF.

This rearrangement joins TRBV6-5 to TRBJ1-2; a weak D match, TRBD1 (6 bases). Germline CDR1 and CDR2: MNHEY and SVGAGI. V was pared by 6 bases and J by 7 bases, with 18 bases between. The CDR3 covers 14 residues. The DNA for the CDR3 is TGTGCCAGCAGGTCCGGCGGGGGCTATATTGGCTACACCTTC. This gives the protein CASRSGGGYIGYTF.

The rearrangement uses TRBV5-4 and TRBJ2-3; D not certain. The germline V gene has CDR1 SGHNT and CDR2 YYREEE (reference sequence). The CDR3 length is 13 residues. Trimming pared 0 bases from V and 6 bases from J, leaving 8 bases between. The CDR3 nucleotides are TGTGCCAGCAGCTTGGAGTTAGTGGATACGCAGTATTTT. Its translation: CASSLELVDTQYF.

The V call is TRBV5-4, the J call TRBJ2-7, with D perhaps TRBD1 (6 bases). Trimming removed 1 base at V and 5 bases at J, with 10 bases between. Germline values: CDR1 SGHNT, CDR2 YYREEE (reference sequence). The CDR3 has 13 residues. CDR3 residues: CASSLTGRDEQYF. CDR3 DNA sequence: TGTGCCAGCAGCTTGACAGGGCGAGACGAGCAGTACTTC.

CDR3 DNA: TGTGCCAGCAGCGTAGGGCTTGGACAGAGAGGAGAGACCCAGTACTTC. Residues: CASSVGLGQRGETQYF. The gene calls are TRBV9 and TRBJ2-5; D may be TRBD1 (6 bases). Trimming removed 0 bases at V and 4 bases at J, with 16 bases between. In germline, CDR1 is SGDLS, CDR2 YYNGEE. This CDR3 is 16 amino acids long.

The rearrangement joins TRBV29-1 to TRBJ1-1; D not certain. Germline V gives CDR1 SQVTM, CDR2 ANQGSEA. This CDR3 is built from 14 residues. Deletions cut 0 bases from V and 5 bases from J, with 13 bases between. The DNA for the CDR3 is TGCAGCGTTGAAGATGGACGGCGGGGAACTGAAGCTTTCTTT. This sequence encodes CSVEDGRRGTEAFF.

The chain joins TRBV30 to TRBJ2-2; no firm D call. This CDR3 spans 13 amino acids. V was cut by 5 bases and J by 2 bases, with 9 bases left in between. Germline V gene data show CDR1 as GTSNPN and CDR2 as SVGIG (reference sequence). As DNA, the CDR3 is TGTGCCTGGCATATACTTAACACCGGGGAGCTGTTTTTT. This translates into CAWHILNTGELFF.

The genes are TRBV11-3 and TRBJ1-1, with 7 bases that match TRBD1. The CDR3 is 12 residues long. Trimming removed 1 base from V and 12 bases from J; junction bases left unmatched: 5. Germline V gives CDR1 SGHNT, CDR2 YENEEA. CDR3 amino acids: CASSLGTGDPFF. The CDR3 DNA follows: TGTGCCAGCAGCTTAGGAACAGGGGATCCTTTCTTT.

The chain carries TRBV5-1 and TRBJ1-1, with TRBD1 identical over 7 bases. V dropped 0 bases and J dropped 1; count of bases not matched to a gene: 0. Germline CDR1 SGHRS, CDR2 YFSETQ. CDR3 length: 14 amino acids. CDR3 nucleotides: TGCGCCAGCAGCTTGGGGACAGGGAACACTGAAGCTTTCTTT. It translates to CASSLGTGNTEAFF.

V is TRBV30 and J is TRBJ1-6, with D unresolved. The germline V gene encodes CDR1 GTSNPN and CDR2 SVGIG (reference sequence). The germline V and J ends were trimmed by 0 bases and 3 bases, with 9 bases remaining between them. There are 15 residues in the CDR3. The CDR3 DNA sequence: TGTGCCTGGAGTGTCGGGGAGCTCTATAATTCACCCCTCCACTTT. Translation: CAWSVGELYNSPLHF.

The V call is TRBV6-5, the J call TRBJ2-7; tentative D call: TRBD2 (5 bases). The CDR3 length is 15 residues. Germline values: CDR1 MNHEY, CDR2 SVGAGI. V dropped 0 bases and J dropped 3 bases, with 12 bases sitting between them. The CDR3, as DNA: TGTGCCAGCAGTTACTCGATAGACTACCTCTACGAGCAGTACTTC. Translated, it gives CASSYSIDYLYEQYF.

This chain uses TRBV5-1 with TRBJ2-3; 9 bases match TRBD2. From germline, CDR1 is SGHRS and CDR2 YFSETQ. The CDR3 loop spans 17 amino acids. The V gene end was trimmed by 3 bases and the J gene end by 8 bases; junction bases not matched to a gene: 16. CDR3 sequence (DNA): TGCGCCAGCAGCTCATTCATGACTAGCGGCCAAGAGGGTACGCAGTATTTT. Translating it yields CASSSFMTSGQEGTQYF.

This chain links TRBV27 with TRBJ2-7; TRBD2 is a possible D gene (6 bases). Trimming shortened V by 1 base and J by 0 bases, and 13 bases separated the two germline ends. CDR1 and CDR2 from the germline V gene are MNHEY and SMNVEV (reference sequence). The CDR3 loop spans 16 amino acids. As DNA, the CDR3 is TGTGCCAGCAGTTTATTAGGAGGGGCCTCCTCCTACGAGCAGTACTTC. It specifies CASSLLGGASSYEQYF.

J is TRBJ1-2 and V is TRBV9, with 9 nucleotides matching TRBD1. The V segment lost 4 bases and the J segment 8 bases; nucleotides outside the gene matches: 6. CDR1 and CDR2 from the germline V gene are SGDLS and YYNGEE. The CDR3 contains 13 residues. CDR3 loop: CASSSQTGGGYTF. As DNA, the CDR3 is TGTGCCAGCAGCTCTCAGACAGGGGGAGGCTACACCTTC.

This chain joins TRBV7-6 and TRBJ2-5; D is perhaps TRBD1 (6 bases). V lost 1 base and J lost 3, with 12 bases in between. The CDR3 consists of 15 residues. CDR1 and CDR2 from the germline V gene are SGHVS and FNYEAQ. Here the CDR3 DNA reads TGTGCCAGCAGCTTAGGACAGGATATGGAAGAGACCCAGTACTTC. Its translation is CASSLGQDMEETQYF. Drawing the rest from reference TRBV7-6 and TRBJ2-5, the complete variable domain is GAGVSQSPRYKVTKRGQDVALRCDPISGHVSLYWYRQALGQGPEFLTYFNYEAQQDKSGLPNDRFSAERPEGSISTLTIQRTEQRDSAMYRCASSLGQDMEETQYFGPGTRLLVL.

The chain couples TRBV4-1 to TRBJ2-2; the match to TRBD2 covers 9 bases. Germline V gene data show CDR1 as MGHRA and CDR2 as YSYEKL. There are 17 residues in the CDR3. Trimming removed 4 bases from V and 4 bases from J; junction bases left unmatched: 10. CDR3 nucleotide sequence: TGCGCCAGCAGCCCTCGTATAGCGGGGGTGATCACCGGGGAGCTGTTTTTT. This translates into CASSPRIAGVITGELFF.

This rearrangement joins TRBV19 to TRBJ1-5; D might be TRBD1 (6 bases). This CDR3 region has 18 residues. V lost 6 bases to trimming and J lost 0 bases, with 21 bases between them. Germline CDR1 is LNHDA and CDR2 is SQIVND (reference sequence). CDR3 bases: TGTGCCAGTAGGGGGGGGGCGCAGAAGGGCTATAGCAATCAGCCCCAGCATTTT. Translated, it gives CASRGGAQKGYSNQPQHF. Using reference TRBV19 and TRBJ1-5 for the parts outside the CDR3, the full variable domain is DGGITQSPKYLFRKEGQNVTLSCEQNLNHDAMYWYRQDPGQGLRLIYYSQIVNDFQKGDIAEGYSVSREKKESFPLTVTSAQKNPTAFYLCASRGGAQKGYSNQPQHFGDGTRLSIL.